This T cell receptor beta chain is from a study of response to subunit inactivated influenza vaccine. Each CDR3 protein gets one entry after TCRdb re-called the RT-PCR reads with MiXCR. The sample has 590,000 or so distinct CDR3 sequences; 12% to 15% are singletons. This clonotype was detected only a few times. Germline assignment: CDR1 LGHNT and CDR2 FRNRAP. The CDR3 length is 13 residues. V was clipped by 6 bases and J by 6 bases, with 13 bases between them. This TCR was recovered from a man in his fifties or sixties who received an inactivated influenza vaccine. Source: PBMCs from blood, taken approximately 15 days before vaccination. The V and J genes are TRBV12-5 and TRBJ2-3; the D call may be TRBD1 or TRBD2 (5 bases each). The CDR3 region is CASGLRERDTQYF. CDR3 in DNA: TGTGCTAGTGGGCTCAGGGAGAGGGATACGCAGTATTTT. The variable domain in full, with the rest retrieved from reference TRBV12-5 and TRBJ2-3, is DARVTQTPRHKVTEMGQEVTMRCQPILGHNTVFWYRQTMMQGLELLAYFRNRAPLDDSGMPKDRFSAEMPDATLATLKIQPSEPRDSAVYFCASGLRERDTQYFGPGTRLTVL.